These 19 T cell receptor beta chains were all obtained from the same sample, sequenced in a study of tumor-infiltrating lymphocytes in primary liver carcinoma. Scientists recovered RNA and DNA together from about 21-30 mg of unsorted bulk tissue. TCR beta cDNA came from about 450 ng total RNA, primed with a constant-region primer. Three nested multiplex PCR rounds of slightly modified ARM-PCR generated TCR beta libraries. Investigators reported that the first two PCR rounds, at around 10 cycles each, used TRBV1-TRBV30 forward primers with a C-beta reverse primer. TCRdb analysed the multiplex PCR reads with MiXCR anew, one entry per CDR3 protein. There are tens of thousands of distinct CDR3 sequences in the sample; around 80% occur only once, and around 40% lies in the top ten. The specimen sequenced was tumor-adjacent normal liver tissue. The receptors originated from a woman aged 25 to 39 with primary liver carcinoma and hepatitis B virus infection.

In regard to this clonotype: The junction does not match germline at one end; this may be a read error. The V gene is TRBV11-2, the J gene TRBJ2-7, with a possible D match to TRBD2 (7 bases). CDR3 length: 14 residues. Germline CDR1 and CDR2: SGHAT and FQNNGV. The CDR3 protein is CVSGFVGGLGEQYF. In DNA, the CDR3 is TGTGTCAGCGGCTTTGTGGGGGGGCTTGGCGAGCAGTACTTC.

In the case of this clonotype: One end of the junction varies from germline; a read error may be responsible. The rearrangement links TRBV11-2 to TRBJ2-7; no clear D. Germline CDR1 SGHAT, CDR2 FQNNGV. This CDR3 comprises 11 residues. CDR3 loop: CASSPASKQHF. CDR3 coding DNA: TGTGCCAGCAGCCCAGCCAGTAAGCAGCACTTC.

The genes are TRBV6-5 and TRBJ1-2; D not resolved. The V end was cut by 11 bases, the J end by 0 bases, with 22 bases between. This CDR3 has 16 amino acids. Germline V gene lookup returns CDR1 MNHEY and CDR2 SVGAGI. The chain's CDR3 is CAASVPMGSANYGYTF. CDR3 DNA sequence: TGTGCCGCGTCGGTCCCTATGGGGTCAGCTAACTATGGCTACACCTTC.

This rearrangement joins TRBV30 to TRBJ1-1; D not certain. Germline lookup yields CDR1 GTSNPN and CDR2 SVGIG (reference sequence). The CDR3 loop spans 12 amino acids. The CDR3 bases are TGTACCCTAGAGAGACTGAACACTGAAGCTTTCTTT. This gives the protein CTLERLNTEAFF. The complete variable domain, with remaining parts taken from reference TRBV30 and TRBJ1-1, reads SQTIHQWPATLVQPVGSPLSLECTVEGTSNPNLYWYRQAAGRGLQLLFYSVGIGQISSEVPQNLSASRPQDRQFILSSKKLLLSDSGFYLCTLERLNTEAFFGQGTRLTVV.

Note on this clonotype: The junction departs from germline at one end; a sequencing error may be responsible. V is TRBV11-2 and J is TRBJ1-3; D is ambiguous. Germline lookup yields CDR1 SGHAT and CDR2 FQNNGV. The CDR3 has 11 amino acids. CDR3 sequence (DNA): TGTGCTAGCAGCCCGGGGAAAGCCCTCCATTTT. Translated: CASSPGKALHF.

In the case of this clonotype: The missing conserved phenylalanine or tryptophan at the end of this CDR3 makes a read error likely. This chain connects TRBV12-3 or TRBV12-4 to TRBJ2-1, with D perhaps matching TRBD2 (6 bases). CDR3 size: 14 residues. CDR3: CGSSSLQGGNEQFL. The CDR3 DNA reads TGTGGCAGCAGTTCACTCCAGGGAGGCAATGAGCAGTTCCTC.

In regard to this clonotype: A much larger clone sits a single nucleotide away, making a read error possible. The chain combines TRBV7-9 with TRBJ1-5; D not certain. Germline loops: CDR1 SEHNR, CDR2 FQNEAQ (reference sequence). Trimming took 1 base from V and 6 from J, leaving 10 bases between them. This CDR3 has 14 residues. The CDR3 protein is CASSLDTVVQPQHF. The CDR3 DNA sequence: TGTGCCAGCAGCTTAGATACGGTGGTTCAGCCCCAGCATTTT.

In regard to this clonotype: Its ends do not fully match the called genes, so a read error is possible. In DNA, the CDR3 is TGTACCAGTAGTTTTTTGACGACAGCCGCTGAGACCCAGTACTTC. It specifies CTSSFLTTAAETQYF. The chain links TRBV11-2 to TRBJ2-5, with D possibly being TRBD1 (5 bases). CDR3 length: 15 residues. The germline V gene has CDR1 SGHAT and CDR2 FQNNGV.

In its sample, this clonotype was seen many times. A clone one base away is much larger, so this may be a read error. This chain links TRBV7-9 with TRBJ1-2; D possibly corresponds to TRBD1 (5 bases). This CDR3 comprises 15 residues. In germline, CDR1 is SEHNR, CDR2 FQNEAQ (reference sequence). Trimming pared 8 bases from V and 7 bases from J, leaving 23 bases between. The CDR3, as DNA: TGTGCCAGCGGCCCCAGCGGGGACCGCATAATTGGCTACACCTTC. Its protein is CASGPSGDRIIGYTF.

The J gene is TRBJ1-1, the V gene TRBV11-1; D call uncertain. Germline CDR1 SGHAT, CDR2 FQDESV (reference sequence). V was pared by 10 bases and J by 3 bases, with 21 bases between. The length of the CDR3 is 15 residues. The CDR3 DNA reads TGTGCCATCATCTTAGGCTGGGGATTTTACACTGAAGCTTTCTTT. This codes for CAIILGWGFYTEAFF.

This clonotype was seen a single time. With a much larger clone just one base away, this may be a read error. The chain couples TRBV11-2 to TRBJ2-7; D may be TRBD2 (6 bases). Looked up from germline, CDR1 is SGHAT and CDR2 is FQNNGV. The CDR3 extends over 13 amino acids. V shed 11 bases and J shed 3 bases, with 17 bases lying between them. CDR3 amino acids: CACKIAGNYEQYF. The CDR3, as DNA: TGTGCCTGCAAGATTGCGGGGAACTACGAGCAGTACTTC.

This clonotype was seen at least ten times. The V call is TRBV5-1, the J call TRBJ2-7; the D gene is possibly TRBD1 (6 bases). This CDR3 has 16 amino acids. The V end lost 4 bases, the J end lost 4 bases, and 21 bases lay between the germline ends. CDR1 is SGHRS and CDR2 is YFSETQ in the germline V gene. The CDR3 here is CASSLGHRDSQYEQYF. The CDR3 nucleotides are TGCGCCAGCAGCCTGGGACACAGGGATTCTCAATACGAGCAGTACTTC.

This clonotype was seen a few times. This rearrangement joins TRBV6-1 to TRBJ2-1, with 7 bases fitting TRBD1. V was clipped by 2 bases and J by 0 bases; unmatched bases: 4. CDR1 is MNHNS, CDR2 SASEGT, per germline. This CDR3 is 16 amino acids long. The CDR3 loop reads CASSETPGGSYNEQFF. The CDR3 coding sequence is TGTGCCAGCAGTGAAACTCCAGGGGGCTCCTACAATGAGCAGTTCTTC.

A remark on this clonotype: The junction departs from germline at one end; a sequencing error may be responsible. V usage is TRBV5-1 and J usage is TRBJ2-7; tentatively, D is TRBD2 (5 bases). CDR3 length: 14 amino acids. CDR1 and CDR2 from the germline V gene are SGHRS and YFSETQ. The CDR3 reads CASSLGAWESEQYF. The CDR3 DNA reads TGTGCCAGCAGCTTGGGAGCTTGGGAAAGCGAGCAGTACTTC.

Details on this clonotype: A much larger clone is a single base away; this may be a read error. The chain employs TRBV7-9 and TRBJ2-1; D gene unclear. Trimming cost V 8 bases and J 6 bases, with 11 bases left between them. CDR3 length equals 12 residues. The germline V gene encodes CDR1 SEHNR and CDR2 FQNEAQ (reference sequence). CDR3 sequence: CASLGFSNEQFF. CDR3 bases: TGTGCCAGCTTGGGTTTTAGCAATGAGCAGTTCTTC.

The genes are TRBV29-1 and TRBJ2-1; 10 nucleotides line up with TRBD2. With 0 bases clipped from V and 8 bases from J, the junction kept 10 bases outside the gene matches. This CDR3 spans 16 amino acids. Germline values: CDR1 SQVTM, CDR2 ANQGSEA. CDR3 residues: CSVEDRLAGQGDEQFF. CDR3 in DNA: TGCAGCGTTGAAGATAGACTAGCGGGCCAGGGCGATGAGCAGTTCTTC.

Comment on this clonotype: One junction end disagrees with the germline gene, perhaps due to a read error. The rearrangement joins TRBV6-5 to TRBJ1-2; a possible D gene is TRBD1 (6 bases). Germline CDR1 and CDR2: MNHEY and SVGAGI. The CDR3 totals 13 residues. The CDR3 loop is CASKAGAGHGYTF. CDR3 bases: TGTGCCAGCAAAGCAGGGGCTGGCCATGGTTACACCTTC.

With regard to this clonotype: At one of its ends the junction is not consistent with the germline gene, which may arise from a read error. This chain links TRBV11-2 with TRBJ2-5; 10 bases fit TRBD2. There are 15 residues in the CDR3. Germline V gives CDR1 SGHAT, CDR2 FQNNGV. CDR3 sequence (DNA): TGTGCCAGCAGCTTGGGACTAGCGATTCAACAGACCCAATACTTC. Protein sequence: CASSLGLAIQQTQYF.

In its sample, this clonotype was seen a few times. The V call is TRBV20-1, the J call TRBJ2-1, with D unclear. With 2 bases removed from V and 2 bases from J, the gap between germline ends came to 13 bases. The CDR3 sequence is 15 residues long. Germline V gene sequence: CDR1 DFQATT, CDR2 SNEGSKA (reference sequence). The CDR3 bases are TGCAGTGCTAGAAGGTTTGGCGGCACCTACAATGAGCAGTTCTTC. This sequence encodes CSARRFGGTYNEQFF.